Listed below are T cell receptor beta chains from one sample, sequenced in a study of blood T cell repertoires in COVID-19. Some clones are missing from TCRdb's copy, which holds only in-frame ones; the method was immunoSEQ multiplex PCR. The data contain about 43,000 clones, 75% to 85% of them singletons. The sample was peripheral blood. The receptor source for this set is an elderly man in a cohort sampled during active COVID-19. CDR3s include the opening cysteine and the closing phenylalanine or tryptophan. Fields, in order: J gene, D gene, V gene, clone size, CDR3 DNA, CDR3 protein. A D gene is named only where the DNA matches it firmly. The size entry is marked missing in some rows and otherwise reads once, few, many or a size class.

J gene: TRBJ2-3
D gene: TRBD1
V gene: TRBV2
clone size: .
CDR3 DNA: TGTGCCAGCAGGGCCGGACAGGGTAGGATCACAGATACGCAGTATTTT
CDR3 protein: CASRAGQGRITDTQYF

J gene: TRBJ1-1
D gene: .
V gene: TRBV15
clone size: .
CDR3 DNA: TGTGCCACCAGCAGGAACAGGGAGGGGAACACTGAAGCTTTCTTT
CDR3 protein: CATSRNREGNTEAFF

J gene: TRBJ1-2
D gene: .
V gene: TRBV25-1
clone size: .
CDR3 DNA: TGTGCCAGCAGGACCGAGGGCGACCACTATGGCTACACCTTC
CDR3 protein: CASRTEGDHYGYTF

J gene: TRBJ1-5
D gene: TRBD1
V gene: TRBV7-2
clone size: .
CDR3 DNA: TGTGCCAGTAACCTTAGGGGGCCAGATCAGCCCCAGCATTTT
CDR3 protein: CASNLRGPDQPQHF

J gene: TRBJ1-1
D gene: TRBD1
V gene: TRBV3-1/TRBV3-2
clone size: .
CDR3 DNA: TGTGCCAGCAGCCTCTCGACAGGGGCATACACTGAAGCTTTCTTT
CDR3 protein: CASSLSTGAYTEAFF

J gene: TRBJ2-3
D gene: TRBD2
V gene: TRBV4-1
clone size: .
CDR3 DNA: TGCGCCAGCAGCCAGCTAGCGGGGGGCACAGATACGCAGTATTTT
CDR3 protein: CASSQLAGGTDTQYF

J gene: TRBJ2-5
D gene: TRBD2
V gene: TRBV20-1
clone size: few
CDR3 DNA: TGCAGTGCTAGTCAGGGACTACAAGAGACCCAGTACTTC
CDR3 protein: CSASQGLQETQYF

J gene: TRBJ2-7
D gene: TRBD2
V gene: TRBV25-1
clone size: few
CDR3 DNA: TGTGCCAGCAGTGAACGTGGACTAGCTGTCGAGCAGTACTTC
CDR3 protein: CASSERGLAVEQYF

J gene: TRBJ2-7
D gene: TRBD2
V gene: TRBV11-2
clone size: .
CDR3 DNA: TGTGCCAGCAGCATACAAGCGGGACCACGCTACGAGCAGTACTTC
CDR3 protein: CASSIQAGPRYEQYF

J gene: TRBJ2-7
D gene: TRBD1
V gene: TRBV3-1/TRBV3-2
clone size: few
CDR3 DNA: TGTGCCAGCAGCCGGTCCGGGACAGGAGGCTACGAGCAGTACTTC
CDR3 protein: CASSRSGTGGYEQYF

J gene: TRBJ1-2
D gene: .
V gene: TRBV5-4
clone size: .
CDR3 DNA: TGTGCCAGCAGCTTACCCGTGGCCTATGGCTACACCTTC
CDR3 protein: CASSLPVAYGYTF

J gene: TRBJ2-1
D gene: TRBD2
V gene: TRBV9
clone size: .
CDR3 DNA: TGTGCCAGCAGCCCGGGACTAGCGGGGCCAAGCTCCTACAATGAGCAGTTCTTC
CDR3 protein: CASSPGLAGPSSYNEQFF

J gene: TRBJ1-1
D gene: TRBD1
V gene: TRBV13
clone size: .
CDR3 DNA: TGTGCCAGCAGCTTCCTCCGGGACAGAGCTTCTGAAGCTTTCTTT
CDR3 protein: CASSFLRDRASEAFF

J gene: TRBJ2-2
D gene: TRBD1
V gene: TRBV14
clone size: .
CDR3 DNA: TGTGCCAGCAGCCGAGGACAGGGGCTACCGGGGGGAGAGGACACCGGGGAGCTGTTTTTT
CDR3 protein: CASSRGQGLPGGEDTGELFF

J gene: TRBJ2-2
D gene: TRBD2
V gene: TRBV6-5
clone size: .
CDR3 DNA: TGTGCCAGCGGGACTAGCGGGCCTAACACCGGGGAGCTGTTTTTT
CDR3 protein: CASGTSGPNTGELFF

J gene: TRBJ1-2
D gene: .
V gene: TRBV12-3/TRBV12-4
clone size: .
CDR3 DNA: TGTGCCAGCAGTTTTGACAGATACTATGGCTACACCTTC
CDR3 protein: CASSFDRYYGYTF

J gene: TRBJ2-5
D gene: TRBD1
V gene: TRBV10-1
clone size: .
CDR3 DNA: TGCGCCAGCAGCAGGGGGCGCGAAGAGACCCAGTACTTC
CDR3 protein: CASSRGREETQYF

J gene: TRBJ2-4
D gene: TRBD2
V gene: TRBV5-4
clone size: once
CDR3 DNA: TGTGCCAGCAGCCTGCCTAGCGGGGAGCCCGGTGTTCAGTACTTC
CDR3 protein: CASSLPSGEPGVQYF

J gene: TRBJ1-3
D gene: .
V gene: TRBV10-3
clone size: .
CDR3 DNA: TGTGCCATCAGAAGCAGGAACTCTGGAAACACCATATATTTT
CDR3 protein: CAIRSRNSGNTIYF

J gene: TRBJ2-7
D gene: TRBD2
V gene: TRBV9
clone size: .
CDR3 DNA: TGTGCCAGCAGCGCCGGGACTAGCGGGGGGTCCTACGAGCAGTACTTC
CDR3 protein: CASSAGTSGGSYEQYF

J gene: TRBJ1-2
D gene: TRBD1
V gene: TRBV2
clone size: .
CDR3 DNA: TGTGCCAGCAGTGAAAGGGGACAGGTCCCGGGATATGGCTACACCTTC
CDR3 protein: CASSERGQVPGYGYTF

J gene: TRBJ1-1
D gene: .
V gene: TRBV19
clone size: .
CDR3 DNA: TGTGCCAGTAGCAAATTGACAGAGAACACTGAAGCTTTCTTT
CDR3 protein: CASSKLTENTEAFF

J gene: TRBJ2-7
D gene: TRBD1
V gene: TRBV28
clone size: few
CDR3 DNA: TGTGCCAGCACCACCGGGACAGGGGTCTACGAGCAGTACTTC
CDR3 protein: CASTTGTGVYEQYF

J gene: TRBJ1-2
D gene: TRBD1
V gene: TRBV18
clone size: once
CDR3 DNA: TGTGCCAGCTCACCAAGTGTAAACCGGGACAGGGACTATGGCTACACCTTC
CDR3 protein: CASSPSVNRDRDYGYTF

J gene: TRBJ1-1
D gene: .
V gene: TRBV19
clone size: once
CDR3 DNA: TGTGCCAGTATCGCGAAGAGGCGGGAGGTACACACTGAAGCTTTCTTT
CDR3 protein: CASIAKRREVHTEAFF

J gene: TRBJ2-7
D gene: TRBD1
V gene: TRBV18
clone size: .
CDR3 DNA: TGTGCCAGCTCACCGGGACAGTACGGGGAGCAGTACTTC
CDR3 protein: CASSPGQYGEQYF

J gene: TRBJ2-7
D gene: TRBD1
V gene: TRBV27
clone size: .
CDR3 DNA: TGTGCCAGCAGTTTATGGGGACAGCCTTACGAGCAGTACTTC
CDR3 protein: CASSLWGQPYEQYF

J gene: TRBJ1-5
D gene: .
V gene: TRBV28
clone size: .
CDR3 DNA: TGTGCCAGCAGTCCAACGGCAGGGTCTCAGCCCCAGCATTTT
CDR3 protein: CASSPTAGSQPQHF

J gene: TRBJ1-6
D gene: .
V gene: TRBV19
clone size: few
CDR3 DNA: TGTGCCAGCACCGCCAGGGCCAGCTCCTATAATTCACCCCTCCACTTT
CDR3 protein: CASTARASSYNSPLHF

J gene: TRBJ2-3
D gene: .
V gene: TRBV19
clone size: few
CDR3 DNA: TGTGCCAGTAGCCAAAGACAGGTCACAGATACGCAGTATTTT
CDR3 protein: CASSQRQVTDTQYF

J gene: TRBJ1-5
D gene: .
V gene: TRBV19
clone size: .
CDR3 DNA: TGTGCCAGTAGTAAAGAGCGTAATCAGCCCCAGCATTTT
CDR3 protein: CASSKERNQPQHF

J gene: TRBJ2-4
D gene: TRBD1
V gene: TRBV6-1
clone size: .
CDR3 DNA: TGTGCCAGCAGTGAACTCCACAGGGGGATAGGTAACTTAGCCAAAAACATTCAGTACTTC
CDR3 protein: CASSELHRGIGNLAKNIQYF

J gene: TRBJ1-3
D gene: .
V gene: TRBV7-9
clone size: .
CDR3 DNA: TGTGCCAGCAGCTTAACCGGGACATATCCTGGAAACACCATATATTTT
CDR3 protein: CASSLTGTYPGNTIYF

J gene: TRBJ2-2
D gene: TRBD2
V gene: TRBV5-4
clone size: few
CDR3 DNA: TGTGCCAGCATCCCGGGGGGGGTTAACACCGGGGAGCTGTTTTTT
CDR3 protein: CASIPGGVNTGELFF

J gene: TRBJ1-1
D gene: TRBD1
V gene: TRBV19
clone size: few
CDR3 DNA: TGTGCCAGTACCCCAAGGACAGGCCAATCCGGGGCTTTCTTT
CDR3 protein: CASTPRTGQSGAFF

J gene: TRBJ1-1
D gene: .
V gene: TRBV29-1
clone size: .
CDR3 DNA: TGCAGCGTTGGTGAGGGGGACACTGAAGCTTTCTTT
CDR3 protein: CSVGEGDTEAFF

J gene: TRBJ2-1
D gene: .
V gene: TRBV7-9
clone size: once
CDR3 DNA: TGTGCCTCCGGTCACAATGAGCAGTTCTTC
CDR3 protein: CASGHNEQFF

J gene: TRBJ1-5
D gene: .
V gene: TRBV2
clone size: few
CDR3 DNA: TGTGCCAGCAGTGAACACGGGAGCAATCAGCCCCAGCATTTT
CDR3 protein: CASSEHGSNQPQHF

J gene: TRBJ1-2
D gene: .
V gene: TRBV28
clone size: .
CDR3 DNA: TGTGCCAGCAGTTCATCACAGGGCCAGGGCTATGGCTACACCTTC
CDR3 protein: CASSSSQGQGYGYTF

J gene: TRBJ2-7
D gene: TRBD2
V gene: TRBV27
clone size: .
CDR3 DNA: TGTGCCAGCAGTTTTCATCGGGCAGCGGGAGGATACGAGCAGTACTTC
CDR3 protein: CASSFHRAAGGYEQYF

J gene: TRBJ2-7
D gene: TRBD1
V gene: TRBV28
clone size: few
CDR3 DNA: TGTGCCAGCAGTTTAGTTGGGACAGGGAGACGCGAGCAGTACTTC
CDR3 protein: CASSLVGTGRREQYF

J gene: TRBJ1-5
D gene: TRBD1
V gene: TRBV5-1
clone size: .
CDR3 DNA: TGCGCCAGCAGCCCAGGGGACAGGTCTTCTCAGCCCCAGCATTTT
CDR3 protein: CASSPGDRSSQPQHF

J gene: TRBJ2-3
D gene: .
V gene: TRBV9
clone size: .
CDR3 DNA: TGTGCCAGCAGCCCCCAACAGGGTAGAACAGATACGCAGTATTTT
CDR3 protein: CASSPQQGRTDTQYF

J gene: TRBJ2-3
D gene: TRBD1
V gene: TRBV14
clone size: .
CDR3 DNA: TGTGCCAGCAGCCTTGCCCCGGGACAGGGGGCAAGCCACACAGATACGCAGTATTTT
CDR3 protein: CASSLAPGQGASHTDTQYF

J gene: TRBJ2-1
D gene: .
V gene: TRBV5-4
clone size: .
CDR3 DNA: TGTGCCAGCAGCTTGGATCGGTCGTACAATGAGCAGTTCTTC
CDR3 protein: CASSLDRSYNEQFF

J gene: TRBJ1-5
D gene: .
V gene: TRBV6-1
clone size: .
CDR3 DNA: TGTGCCAGCAGTGAAGGAGTGGGGCAGTTGGGACAGCCCCAGCATTTT
CDR3 protein: CASSEGVGQLGQPQHF

J gene: TRBJ1-6
D gene: TRBD1
V gene: TRBV18
clone size: few
CDR3 DNA: TGTGCCAGCTCACCAAACGGGGGACAGGGAAATGGTTCACCCCTCCACTTT
CDR3 protein: CASSPNGGQGNGSPLHF

J gene: TRBJ1-1
D gene: .
V gene: TRBV7-3
clone size: once
CDR3 DNA: TGTGCCAGCAGCGACGGGAGAGGCACTGAAGCTTTCTTT
CDR3 protein: CASSDGRGTEAFF

J gene: TRBJ1-2
D gene: .
V gene: TRBV4-3
clone size: .
CDR3 DNA: TGCGCCAGCAGCCAAGAGGCGGGGGCCTACGGAGGCTACACCTTC
CDR3 protein: CASSQEAGAYGGYTF

J gene: TRBJ2-1
D gene: .
V gene: TRBV4-2
clone size: .
CDR3 DNA: TGTGCCAGCAGCCAAGATTTGAGGACAAGGGGATACCTGGACGATGAGCAGTTCTTC
CDR3 protein: CASSQDLRTRGYLDDEQFF

J gene: TRBJ2-3
D gene: TRBD1
V gene: TRBV6-5
clone size: once
CDR3 DNA: TGTGCCAGCAGTTACTCTGGGACAGGGGGATTCGGTACGCAGTATTTT
CDR3 protein: CASSYSGTGGFGTQYF